This T cell receptor (beta chain) was identified in a study of cytomegalovirus exposure and HLA in healthy donors. Findings of the study overall: For most subjects, TCR beta sequences were reported to predict HLA-A and HLA-B alleles with accuracy.

PCR involved 60 Vbeta and 13 Jbeta primers. The method was immunoSEQ multiplex PCR; TCRdb's version includes in-frame clones alone and lacks a portion of them. The sample carries approximately 80,000 clones, 72% recorded once. The CDR3 runs to 13 residues. Germline V gives CDR1 SGHDT, CDR2 YYEEEE. Trimming cost V 4 bases and J 4 bases; bases outside gene matches: 4. Note on this clone: Its specificity is unknown.

The receptor was derived from a woman aged 40 to 55 in good health and CMV-seropositive. The chain has TRBV5-6 and TRBJ1-2, with TRBD1 matching over 7 bases. Sequencing input: PBMCs. The CDR3 sequence: CASSVTGTYGYTF. In DNA form, the CDR3 reads TGTGCCAGCAGCGTGACAGGGACCTATGGCTACACCTTC.